The rows below give T cell receptor beta chains drawn from one sample of a study of PD-1 blockade in classical Hodgkin lymphoma. Libraries were prepared by immunoSEQ multiplex PCR; TCRdb keeps only in-frame clonotypes and omits some of them. The data show 25,000 to 40,000 clones, 65% to 90% seen once. This sample comprised peripheral blood mononuclear cells (PBMCs), obtained at baseline. Every receptor here comes from a human donor with classical Hodgkin lymphoma. CDR3s include the opening cysteine and the closing phenylalanine or tryptophan. The D gene is left open where the match is weak. Part of the rows lack a size; the others show once, few, many or a class for expanded clones.

D gene,clone size,J gene,V gene,CDR3 protein,CDR3 DNA
TRBD2,.,TRBJ2-1,TRBV19,CASSIRASGEAYNEQFF,TGTGCCAGTAGTATACGGGCTAGCGGGGAGGCGTACAATGAGCAGTTCTTC
.,few,TRBJ2-1,TRBV6-6,CASIRGAQQFF,TGTGCCAGCATCCGGGGGGCACAGCAGTTCTTC
TRBD1,.,TRBJ2-7,TRBV5-4,CASSLKGTGLYEQYF,TGTGCCAGCAGCTTAAAGGGGACAGGGCTCTACGAGCAGTACTTC
TRBD1,.,TRBJ1-2,TRBV6-6,CASSQGAGGYTF,TGTGCCAGCAGCCAGGGGGCGGGTGGCTACACCTTC
.,.,TRBJ2-1,TRBV19,CASSPDSPSYEQFF,TGTGCCAGTAGCCCTGACAGTCCGAGCTATGAGCAGTTCTTC
.,.,TRBJ1-5,TRBV19,CASSIQGSNQPQHF,TGTGCCAGTAGTATACAGGGGAGCAATCAGCCCCAGCATTTT
.,.,TRBJ1-1,TRBV6-5,CASGHRELNTEAFF,TGTGCCAGCGGCCACAGGGAATTGAACACTGAAGCTTTCTTT
TRBD1,.,TRBJ2-7,TRBV6-5,CARPRDSRAYEQYF,TGTGCCAGGCCCCGGGACAGCCGAGCCTACGAGCAGTACTTC
.,.,TRBJ1-1,TRBV9,CASSVGGALNTEAFF,TGTGCCAGCAGCGTAGGGGGGGCCTTGAACACTGAAGCTTTCTTT
.,medium-sized,TRBJ2-1,TRBV4-2,CASSQDQYEQFF,TGTGCCAGCAGCCAAGACCAGTATGAGCAGTTCTTC
.,.,TRBJ1-4,TRBV19,CASSWGTNEKLFF,TGTGCCAGTTCTTGGGGGACTAATGAAAAACTGTTTTTT
TRBD1,.,TRBJ1-1,TRBV7-9,CASSPQGGRLEAFF,TGTGCCAGCAGCCCCCAGGGGGGAAGGCTTGAAGCTTTCTTT
.,.,TRBJ1-5,TRBV7-9,CASRRESQPQHF,TGTGCCAGCAGGAGGGAAAGTCAGCCCCAGCATTTT
.,.,TRBJ1-1,TRBV11-2,CASSLARDTEAFF,TGTGCCAGCAGCTTAGCCAGGGACACTGAAGCTTTCTTT
.,.,TRBJ1-4,TRBV21-1,CASTAGNTNEKLFF,TGTGCCAGCACCGCGGGGAATACTAATGAAAAACTGTTTTTT
TRBD1,.,TRBJ1-6,TRBV7-9,CASSRKGTANHNSPLHF,TGTGCCAGCAGCCGAAAAGGGACAGCCAACCATAATTCACCCCTCCACTTT
.,.,TRBJ1-6,TRBV19,CASSFDSGAYSPLHF,TGTGCCAGTAGTTTCGACAGCGGCGCCTATTCACCCCTCCACTTT
.,.,TRBJ1-5,TRBV10-3,CAISENRVGQPQHF,TGTGCCATCAGTGAGAACAGGGTGGGCCAGCCCCAGCATTTT
.,.,TRBJ1-6,TRBV7-8,CASSLGGVGNNSPLHF,TGTGCCAGCAGCTTAGGGGGTGTGGGTAATAATTCACCCCTCCACTTT
TRBD1,.,TRBJ2-2,TRBV25-1,CASSAGTGDTGELFF,TGTGCCAGCAGTGCGGGGACAGGGGACACCGGGGAGCTGTTTTTT
.,.,TRBJ2-7,TRBV7-9,CASSRFDEQYF,TGTGCCAGCAGCCGCTTTGACGAGCAGTACTTC
TRBD1,few,TRBJ2-5,TRBV5-1,CASSFQGAQETQYF,TGCGCCAGCAGCTTCCAGGGGGCCCAAGAGACCCAGTACTTC
.,.,TRBJ1-5,TRBV7-8,CASSLSTGRNQPQHF,TGTGCCAGCAGCTTATCTACAGGGCGAAATCAGCCCCAGCATTTT
.,.,TRBJ2-7,TRBV7-6,CASSLAFNEQYF,TGTGCCAGCAGCTTAGCGTTCAACGAGCAGTACTTC
.,.,TRBJ1-2,TRBV6-5,CASAGRGNSNYGYTF,TGTGCCAGCGCCGGAAGGGGGAATAGTAACTATGGCTACACCTTC
.,.,TRBJ2-7,TRBV7-2,CASSWFTAVEQYF,TGTGCCAGCAGCTGGTTTACAGCAGTCGAGCAGTACTTC
.,.,TRBJ1-1,TRBV7-9,CASSAANRAFNTEAFF,TGTGCCAGCAGCGCCGCCAACAGGGCCTTCAACACTGAAGCTTTCTTT
TRBD1,.,TRBJ1-2,TRBV9,CASSVVGTVNYGYTF,TGTGCCAGCAGCGTAGTAGGGACAGTGAACTATGGCTACACCTTC
TRBD2,once,TRBJ2-1,TRBV11-2,CASSPRLAAHNEQFF,TGTGCCAGCAGCCCGAGACTAGCGGCTCACAATGAGCAGTTCTTC
TRBD1,.,TRBJ2-4,TRBV2,CASAGTGVQNIQYF,TGTGCCAGCGCCGGGACAGGGGTGCAAAACATTCAGTACTTC
.,medium-sized,TRBJ1-6,TRBV7-9,CASSSPSQSASNSPLHF,TGTGCCAGCAGCTCCCCCTCGCAGTCTGCCTCTAATTCACCCCTCCACTTT
TRBD1,.,TRBJ1-5,TRBV2,CASSLDRVAQPQHF,TGTGCCAGCAGTCTAGACAGGGTGGCTCAGCCCCAGCATTTT
.,once,TRBJ1-1,TRBV11-2,CASSLGLNTEAFF,TGTGCCAGCAGCTTAGGGCTAAACACTGAAGCTTTCTTT
.,.,TRBJ1-2,TRBV19,CASSILTNKVRVLGYTF,TGTGCCAGTAGTATCCTCACGAACAAGGTCCGGGTGTTGGGCTACACCTTC
.,.,TRBJ1-1,TRBV5-1,CASSYQTAMNTEAFF,TGCGCCAGCAGCTACCAGACAGCAATGAACACTGAAGCTTTCTTT
.,few,TRBJ1-1,TRBV10-3,CAITQQANTEAFF,TGTGCCATCACTCAACAGGCGAACACTGAAGCTTTCTTT
.,.,TRBJ1-2,TRBV5-1,CASSPTLGFGYGYTF,TGCGCCAGCAGCCCAACCTTGGGGTTCGGTTATGGCTACACCTTC
.,.,TRBJ1-5,TRBV5-5,CASSLWTRDGSNQPQHF,TGTGCCAGCAGCTTGTGGACCAGGGATGGGAGCAATCAGCCCCAGCATTTT
.,.,TRBJ2-7,TRBV7-2,CASSVDTAYSYEQYF,TGTGCCAGCAGCGTCGACACCGCTTACTCCTACGAGCAGTACTTC
TRBD1,.,TRBJ2-2,TRBV5-4,CASSLGGTGPPRELFF,TGTGCCAGCAGCTTGGGGGGGACAGGACCCCCTAGGGAGCTGTTTTTT
TRBD2,.,TRBJ2-3,TRBV28,CASSFGRGYTDTQYF,TGTGCCAGCAGTTTCGGGCGGGGGTACACAGATACGCAGTATTTT
.,.,TRBJ2-1,TRBV6-5,CASRRPGTIDEQFF,TGTGCCAGCAGACGACCAGGTACAATCGATGAGCAGTTCTTC
.,.,TRBJ1-1,TRBV7-9,CASSQGRMNTEAFF,TGTGCCAGCAGCCAGGGACGTATGAACACTGAAGCTTTCTTT
.,few,TRBJ1-6,TRBV19,CASWGGVGSPLHF,TGTGCCAGTTGGGGCGGGGTCGGCTCACCCCTCCACTTT
TRBD1,.,TRBJ1-1,TRBV5-1,CASSARQGNTEAFF,TGCGCCAGCAGCGCACGACAGGGGAACACTGAAGCTTTCTTT
.,.,TRBJ2-7,TRBV5-1,CASSFSLGYEQYF,TGCGCCAGCAGCTTTTCACTCGGCTACGAGCAGTACTTC
TRBD1,.,TRBJ1-2,TRBV9,CASSPPGTASYGYTF,TGTGCCAGCTCTCCCCCCGGGACAGCCTCATATGGCTACACCTTC
.,.,TRBJ2-5,TRBV4-3,CASSQDLWVGETQYF,TGCGCCAGCAGCCAAGATTTATGGGTAGGGGAGACCCAGTACTTC
.,few,TRBJ1-1,TRBV27,CASSGSMNTEAFF,TGTGCCAGCAGTGGATCCATGAACACTGAAGCTTTCTTT
.,.,TRBJ2-7,TRBV7-6,CASSLDIGTVWEQYF,TGTGCCAGCAGCTTAGATATAGGGACGGTCTGGGAGCAGTACTTC
.,.,TRBJ1-2,TRBV28,CASSLLETGGNYGYTF,TGTGCCAGCAGTTTATTAGAAACGGGGGGAAACTATGGCTACACCTTC
TRBD2,many,TRBJ2-1,TRBV7-3,CASSPSSGYNEQFF,TGTGCCAGCAGCCCCTCTAGCGGCTACAATGAGCAGTTCTTC
.,.,TRBJ2-7,TRBV15,CATSRDQIALEQYF,TGTGCCACCAGCAGAGATCAGATCGCCTTGGAGCAGTACTTC
.,.,TRBJ1-2,TRBV7-2,CASSLGSTYGYTF,TGTGCCAGCAGCCTCGGAAGCACCTATGGCTACACCTTC
TRBD2,.,TRBJ2-5,TRBV18,CASSPRGGETQYF,TGTGCCAGCTCACCACGGGGGGGAGAGACCCAGTACTTC
.,once,TRBJ1-3,TRBV7-9,CASRWSSGNTIYF,TGTGCCAGCAGGTGGAGCTCTGGAAACACCATATATTTT
.,.,TRBJ2-3,TRBV2,CASSGPGADTQYF,TGTGCCAGCAGTGGTCCGGGGGCAGATACGCAGTATTTT